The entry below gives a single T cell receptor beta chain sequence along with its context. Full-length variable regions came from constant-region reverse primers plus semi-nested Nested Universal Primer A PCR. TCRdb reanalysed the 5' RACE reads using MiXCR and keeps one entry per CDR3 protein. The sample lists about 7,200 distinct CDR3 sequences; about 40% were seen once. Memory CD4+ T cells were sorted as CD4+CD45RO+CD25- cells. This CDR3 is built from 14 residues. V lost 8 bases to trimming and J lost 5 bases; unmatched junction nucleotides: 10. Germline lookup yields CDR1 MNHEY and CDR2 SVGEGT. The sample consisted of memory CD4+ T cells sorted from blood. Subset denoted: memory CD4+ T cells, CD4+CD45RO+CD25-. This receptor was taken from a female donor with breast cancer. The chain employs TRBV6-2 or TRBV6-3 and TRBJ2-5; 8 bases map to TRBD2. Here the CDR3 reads CASGLPGGPETQYF. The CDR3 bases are TGTGCCAGCGGTTTGCCGGGGGGGCCGGAGACCCAGTACTTC.